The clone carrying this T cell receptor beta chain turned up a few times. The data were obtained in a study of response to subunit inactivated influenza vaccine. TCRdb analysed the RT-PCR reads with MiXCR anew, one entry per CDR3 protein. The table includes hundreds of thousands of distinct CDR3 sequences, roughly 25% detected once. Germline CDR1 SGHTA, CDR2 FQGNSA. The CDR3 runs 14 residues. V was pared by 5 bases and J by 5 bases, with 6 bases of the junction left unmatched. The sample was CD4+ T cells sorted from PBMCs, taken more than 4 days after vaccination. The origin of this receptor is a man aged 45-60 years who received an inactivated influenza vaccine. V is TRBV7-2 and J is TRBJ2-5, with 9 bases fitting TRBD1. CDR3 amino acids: CASSIGTGRETQYF. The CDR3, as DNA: TGTGCCAGCAGCATCGGGACAGGGAGGGAGACCCAGTACTTC.